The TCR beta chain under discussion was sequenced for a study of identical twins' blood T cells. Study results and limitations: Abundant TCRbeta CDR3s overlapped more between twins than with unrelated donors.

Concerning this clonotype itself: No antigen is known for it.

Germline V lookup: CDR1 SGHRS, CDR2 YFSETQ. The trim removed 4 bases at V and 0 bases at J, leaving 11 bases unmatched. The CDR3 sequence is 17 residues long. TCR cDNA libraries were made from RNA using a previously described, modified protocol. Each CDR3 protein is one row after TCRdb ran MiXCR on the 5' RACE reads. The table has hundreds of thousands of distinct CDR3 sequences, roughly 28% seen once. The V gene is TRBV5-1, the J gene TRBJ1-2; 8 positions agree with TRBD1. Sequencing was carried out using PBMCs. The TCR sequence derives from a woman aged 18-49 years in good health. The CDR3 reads CASSPGTGTLSNYGYTF. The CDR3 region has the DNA TGCGCCAGCAGCCCGGGGACAGGAACCCTCTCTAACTATGGCTACACCTTC.